These T cell receptor beta chains were read from a single sample in a study of T-cell reconstitution after alpha-beta-depleted transplantation in children. TCRdb passed the PCR reads through MiXCR, listing each CDR3 protein once. The data contain roughly 30,000 distinct CDR3 sequences, around 7% of them singletons. The input for sequencing was peripheral blood, taken 60 days after TCRalphabeta/CD19-depleted stem cell transplant. These receptors all stem from a child younger than two who had a stem cell transplant for acute myeloid leukemia, so the T cells may come from the graft donor. CDR3s include the opening cysteine and the closing phenylalanine or tryptophan. D genes are given only for firm matches. Part of the rows lack a size; the others show once, few, many or a class for expanded clones.

TRBJ2-3	TRBD2	TRBV7-6	many	TGTGCCAGCAGCTTAGTAGGTACTAGCGGGAGGGCCAAGACAGATACGCAGTATTTT	CASSLVGTSGRAKTDTQYF
TRBJ2-2	.	TRBV7-9	many	TGTGCCAGCAGCCCGTGGACTGAGACCGGGGAGCTGTTTTTT	CASSPWTETGELFF
TRBJ1-4	.	TRBV12-3/TRBV12-4	many	TGTGCCAGCAGTTCCGCCAGGGGAGTGGATGAAAAACTGTTTTTT	CASSSARGVDEKLFF
TRBJ1-2	TRBD1	TRBV9	many	TGTGCCAGCAGCGTAGAGGGGGGACAGGAGGCAGAATATGGCTACACCTTC	CASSVEGGQEAEYGYTF
TRBJ1-4	.	TRBV28	many	TGTGCCAGCAGTTTATCACCCTATTGGGGGGGACCTCGTGAAAAACTGTTTTTT	CASSLSPYWGGPREKLFF
TRBJ2-1	TRBD2	TRBV20-1	once	TGCAGTGCTAGCCGACTAGCGGGAGGCCTCTTCGATGAGCAGTTCTTC	CSASRLAGGLFDEQFF
TRBJ2-2	.	TRBV30	.	TGTGCCTGGAGTCCCCCGGACTTTCCAAACACCGGGGAGCTGTTTTTT	CAWSPPDFPNTGELFF
TRBJ2-1	TRBD1	TRBV5-6	many	TGTGCCAGCAGCTTCGTGAGACAGGGCTACAATGAGCAGTTCTTC	CASSFVRQGYNEQFF
TRBJ1-4	TRBD1	TRBV7-9	many	TGTGCCAGCAGCTCATGGGACAGGGATGAAAAACTGTTTTTT	CASSSWDRDEKLFF
TRBJ2-7	TRBD1	TRBV29-1	few	TGCAGCGGGACAGGGAAAGAGGACGAGCAGTACTTC	CSGTGKEDEQYF
TRBJ1-5	.	TRBV6-2/TRBV6-3	many	TGTGCCAGCAGTTACTCGTGGGCGGGGGGCCGCAATCAGCCCCAGCATTTT	CASSYSWAGGRNQPQHF
TRBJ2-2	TRBD2	TRBV28	medium-sized	TGTGCCAGCAGTTTAATCCAGCGGGGGCCACCCGGGGAGCTGTTTTTT	CASSLIQRGPPGELFF
TRBJ1-1	TRBD1	TRBV4-1	many	TGCGCCAGCAGCCAAGATCCGGGACAGGGGGCCCGGGCTTTCTTT	CASSQDPGQGARAFF
TRBJ1-2	TRBD1	TRBV6-1	many	TGTGCCAGCAGTCCCCACAGGGGGCGAGGCTACACCTTC	CASSPHRGRGYTF
TRBJ1-4	.	TRBV28	many	TGTGCCAGCAGTTTATGGGCCGGGAAAGGGGAGAAACTGTTTTTT	CASSLWAGKGEKLFF
TRBJ1-2	TRBD1	TRBV9	many	TGTGCCAGCAGCCTCGGGACAGGGTTTGGCTACACCTTC	CASSLGTGFGYTF
TRBJ2-7	.	TRBV12-3/TRBV12-4	many	TGTGCCAGCAGTTTTGCTTGGGACTCTTTCTACGAGCAGTACTTC	CASSFAWDSFYEQYF
TRBJ2-1	.	TRBV7-9	many	TGTGCCAGCAGCTTGAAGAGACATGAGCAGTTCTTC	CASSLKRHEQFF
TRBJ2-1	.	TRBV7-8	many	TGTGCCAGCAGCCAATTGTTCTATGAGCAGTTCTTC	CASSQLFYEQFF
TRBJ1-4	TRBD1	TRBV12-3/TRBV12-4	many	TGTGCCAGCAGAGGACAGGCTAATGAAAAACTGTTTTTT	CASRGQANEKLFF
TRBJ2-3	.	TRBV6-4	.	TGTGCCAGCAGTGAACAGGGCGACACAGATACGCAGTATTTT	CASSEQGDTDTQYF
TRBJ2-3	.	TRBV7-3	many	TGTGCCAGCAGCCCAGGGGGGGGAGATACGCAGTATTTT	CASSPGGGDTQYF
TRBJ1-5	TRBD1	TRBV6-2/TRBV6-3	many	TGTGCCAGCAGTACTCCATACAGGGGATTGGGCAATCAGCCCCAGCATTTT	CASSTPYRGLGNQPQHF
TRBJ2-1	TRBD2	TRBV6-2/TRBV6-3	many	TGTGCCAGCAGTTACGGGCGGGGGGCCTACAATGAGCAGTTCTTC	CASSYGRGAYNEQFF
TRBJ1-4	.	TRBV12-3/TRBV12-4	few	TGTGCCAGCAGCCTCCTAAATGAAAAACTGTTTTTT	CASSLLNEKLFF
TRBJ2-3	TRBD2	TRBV7-6	many	TGTGCCAGCAACTGGAACGGGAGGGGCACAGATACGCAGTATTTT	CASNWNGRGTDTQYF
TRBJ2-1	.	TRBV7-2	many	TGTGCCAGCAGGTACAGGCAGAGCTCCTACAATGAGCAGTTCTTC	CASRYRQSSYNEQFF
TRBJ2-1	TRBD2	TRBV9	.	TGTGCCAGCAGCCCAGGACTAGCGGGACTCTACAATGAGCAGTTCTTC	CASSPGLAGLYNEQFF
TRBJ2-1	.	TRBV25-1	many	TGTGCCAGCAGAAAAGGGTATGAGCAGTTCTTC	CASRKGYEQFF